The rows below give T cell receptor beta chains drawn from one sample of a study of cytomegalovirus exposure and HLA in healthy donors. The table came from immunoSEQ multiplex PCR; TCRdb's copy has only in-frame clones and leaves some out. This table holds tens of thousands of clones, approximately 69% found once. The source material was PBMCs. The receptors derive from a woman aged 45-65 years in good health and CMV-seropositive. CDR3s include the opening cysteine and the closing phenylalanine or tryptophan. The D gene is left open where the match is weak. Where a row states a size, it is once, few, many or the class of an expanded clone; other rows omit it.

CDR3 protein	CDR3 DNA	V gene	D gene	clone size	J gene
CASSYGGDNYGYTF	TGTGCCAGCAGTTACGGGGGGGATAACTATGGCTACACCTTC	TRBV6-5	-	-	TRBJ1-2
CASSFSVNTEAFF	TGCGCCAGCAGCTTCAGTGTGAACACTGAAGCTTTCTTT	TRBV5-1	-	-	TRBJ1-1
CASSMGLEYNEQFF	TGTGCCAGTAGTATGGGACTCGAGTACAATGAGCAGTTCTTC	TRBV19	-	-	TRBJ2-1
CASSKNRQLEQFF	TGCGCCAGCAGCAAAAACCGACAGCTTGAGCAGTTCTTC	TRBV5-1	-	few	TRBJ2-1
CASSSQAGVSYNEQFF	TGTGCCAGCAGCTCGCAAGCGGGCGTATCCTACAATGAGCAGTTCTTC	TRBV7-9	-	-	TRBJ2-1
CASSDEAGTGDYEQYF	TGTGCCAGTAGTGATGAAGCCGGGACAGGGGACTACGAGCAGTACTTC	TRBV19	TRBD1	few	TRBJ2-7
CASKEETQYF	TGTGCCAGCAAGGAGGAGACCCAGTACTTC	TRBV25-1	-	few	TRBJ2-5
CASSSDRSVSTTNEKLFF	TGTGCCAGCAGTTCGGACAGGAGCGTCTCTACAACTAATGAAAAACTGTTTTTT	TRBV27	TRBD1	-	TRBJ1-4
CASTLGSTGELFF	TGCGCCAGCACCCTGGGGAGTACCGGGGAGCTGTTTTTT	TRBV5-1	-	-	TRBJ2-2
CASSLDLDAQYF	TGCGCCAGCAGCTTGGATTTAGATGCGCAGTATTTT	TRBV5-1	-	-	TRBJ2-3
CASRDRGLEPLHF	TGTGCCAGCAGGGACAGGGGGTTAGAACCCCTCCACTTT	TRBV2	TRBD1	-	TRBJ1-6
CSVGGTGMTDTQYF	TGCAGCGTTGGAGGGACAGGGATGACAGATACGCAGTATTTT	TRBV29-1	TRBD1	few	TRBJ2-3
CASSPDSNYGYTF	TGTGCCAGCAGCCCAGACAGCAACTATGGCTACACCTTC	TRBV11-2	-	-	TRBJ1-2
CASSREQGIYGYTF	TGTGCCAGCAGTAGGGAACAGGGGATTTATGGCTACACCTTC	TRBV2	TRBD1	-	TRBJ1-2
CASSFGLRDRNSPLHF	TGCGCCAGCAGCTTCGGGCTCCGGGACAGAAATTCACCCCTCCACTTT	TRBV5-1	TRBD1	once	TRBJ1-6
CASSELGGGPQETQYF	TGTGCCAGCAGTGAACTTGGCGGGGGGCCCCAAGAGACCCAGTACTTC	TRBV6-1	TRBD2	once	TRBJ2-5
CASSTGSSGNTIYF	TGTGCCAGCAGCACAGGGAGCTCTGGAAACACCATATATTTT	TRBV25-1	-	-	TRBJ1-3
CASSLARINQPQHF	TGTGCCAGCAGTTTAGCCAGGATCAATCAGCCCCAGCATTTT	TRBV28	-	-	TRBJ1-5
CASAGTSGGRNEQFF	TGCGCCAGTGCCGGGACTAGCGGGGGGCGTAATGAGCAGTTCTTC	TRBV10-2	TRBD2	once	TRBJ2-1
CASSVVGGGVGEQFF	TGTGCCAGCAGCGTAGTGGGCGGGGGAGTAGGAGAGCAGTTCTTC	TRBV9	TRBD2	-	TRBJ2-1
CASSPRGVEAFF	TGTGCCAGCAGCCCCCGGGGGGTTGAAGCTTTCTTT	TRBV6-5	-	few	TRBJ1-1
CASSKTGSNTEAFF	TGTGCCAGCAGCAAGACAGGGTCGAACACTGAAGCTTTCTTT	TRBV9	TRBD1	-	TRBJ1-1